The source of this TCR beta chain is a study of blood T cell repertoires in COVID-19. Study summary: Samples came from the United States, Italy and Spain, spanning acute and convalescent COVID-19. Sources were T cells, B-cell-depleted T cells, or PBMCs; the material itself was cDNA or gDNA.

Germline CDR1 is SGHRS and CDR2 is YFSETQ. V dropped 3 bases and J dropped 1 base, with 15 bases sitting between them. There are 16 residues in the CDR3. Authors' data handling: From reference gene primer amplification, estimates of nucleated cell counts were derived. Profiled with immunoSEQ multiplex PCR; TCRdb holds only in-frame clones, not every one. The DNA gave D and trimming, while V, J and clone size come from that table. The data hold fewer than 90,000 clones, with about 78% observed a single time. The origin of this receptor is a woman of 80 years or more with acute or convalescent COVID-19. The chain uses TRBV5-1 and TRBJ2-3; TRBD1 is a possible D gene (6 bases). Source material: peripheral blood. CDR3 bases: TGCGCCAGCAGCTCTATTCGGGACACTGGCACAGATACGCAGTATTTT. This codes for CASSSIRDTGTDTQYF.